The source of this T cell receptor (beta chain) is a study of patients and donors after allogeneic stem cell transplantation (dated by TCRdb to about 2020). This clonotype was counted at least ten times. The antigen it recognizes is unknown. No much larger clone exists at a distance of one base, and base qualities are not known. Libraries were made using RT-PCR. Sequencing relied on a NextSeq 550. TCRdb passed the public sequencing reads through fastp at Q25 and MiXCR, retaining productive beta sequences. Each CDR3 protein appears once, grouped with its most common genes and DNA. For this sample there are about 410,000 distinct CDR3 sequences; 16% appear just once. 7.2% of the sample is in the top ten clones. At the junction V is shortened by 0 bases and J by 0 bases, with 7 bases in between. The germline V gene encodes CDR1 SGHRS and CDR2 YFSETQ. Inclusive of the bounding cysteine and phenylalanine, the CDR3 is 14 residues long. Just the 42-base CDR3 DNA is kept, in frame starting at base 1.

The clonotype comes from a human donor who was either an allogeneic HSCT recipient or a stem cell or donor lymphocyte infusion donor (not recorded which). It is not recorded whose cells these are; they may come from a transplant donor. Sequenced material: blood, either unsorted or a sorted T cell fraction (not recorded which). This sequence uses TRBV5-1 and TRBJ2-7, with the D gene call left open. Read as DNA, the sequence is TGCGCCAGCAGCTTGGACCACGTCTCCTACGAGCAGTACTTC. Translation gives CASSLDHVSYEQYF.